This T cell receptor (beta chain) was sequenced in a study of glioma-infiltrating T cells after dendritic cell vaccination. The overall study: Autologous tumor lysate-pulsed dendritic cell vaccination was given between the early 2000s and the early 2010s. The vaccine used monocyte-derived dendritic cells pulsed overnight with autologous tumor lysate.

TCRdb keeps only in-frame clones here, not all; method: immunoSEQ multiplex PCR. The sample has 95,000 or so clones, over 75% seen once. Trimming took 4 bases from V and 0 from J; bases not matched to a gene: 8. This CDR3 comprises 17 residues. Germline V gene data show CDR1 as SGDLS and CDR2 as YYNGEE. The starting material was blood, obtained before dendritic cell vaccination. The receptor was isolated from a human donor with glioblastoma. The V call is TRBV9, the J call TRBJ2-2, with TRBD2 identical over 8 bases. This CDR3 is CASSPRASGSNTGELFF. The DNA of the CDR3 is TGTGCCAGCAGCCCCCGGGCTAGCGGGTCGAACACCGGGGAGCTGTTTTTT. Variable domain in full (rest from reference TRBV9 and TRBJ2-2): DSGVTQTPKHLITATGQRVTLRCSPRSGDLSVYWYQQSLDQGLQFLIQYYNGEERAKGNILERFSAQQFPDLHSELNLSSLELGDSALYFCASSPRASGSNTGELFFGEGSRLTVL.